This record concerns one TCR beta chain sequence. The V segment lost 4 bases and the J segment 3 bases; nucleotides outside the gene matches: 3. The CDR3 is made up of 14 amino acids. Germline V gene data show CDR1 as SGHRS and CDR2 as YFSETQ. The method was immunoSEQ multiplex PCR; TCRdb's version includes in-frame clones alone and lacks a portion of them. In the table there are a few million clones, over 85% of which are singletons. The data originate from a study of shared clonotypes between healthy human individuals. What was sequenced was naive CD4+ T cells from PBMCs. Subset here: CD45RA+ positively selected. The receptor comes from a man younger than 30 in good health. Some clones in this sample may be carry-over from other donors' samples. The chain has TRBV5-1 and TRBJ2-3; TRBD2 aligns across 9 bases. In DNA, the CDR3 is TGCGCCAGCAGCGTAGCGGGAGTAACAGATACGCAGTATTTT. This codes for CASSVAGVTDTQYF.